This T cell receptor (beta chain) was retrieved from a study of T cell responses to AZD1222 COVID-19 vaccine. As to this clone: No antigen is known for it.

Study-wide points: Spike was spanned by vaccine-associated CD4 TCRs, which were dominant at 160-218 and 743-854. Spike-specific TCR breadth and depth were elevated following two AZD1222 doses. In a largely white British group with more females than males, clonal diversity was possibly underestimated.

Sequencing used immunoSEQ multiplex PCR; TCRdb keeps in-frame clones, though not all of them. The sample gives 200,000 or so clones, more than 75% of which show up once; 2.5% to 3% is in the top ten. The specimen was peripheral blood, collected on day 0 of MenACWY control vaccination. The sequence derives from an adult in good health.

CDR3 amino acids: CASSFSPPAEQFF. In DNA form, the CDR3 reads TGTGCCAGCAGCTTCTCCCCCCCGGCCGAGCAGTTCTTC. The chain uses TRBV6-2 or TRBV6-3 and TRBJ2-1; D not certain. CDR1 and CDR2 from the germline V gene are MNHEY and SVGEGT. Trimming stripped 6 bases from V and 10 bases from J, with 16 bases between. The CDR3 has 13 residues.